This T cell receptor (beta chain) derives from a study of multiple sclerosis patients with progressive multifocal leukoencephalopathy. Findings and caveats of the study: Lower normalized Shannon entropy suggested reduced TRB diversity in most PML patients. The findings' link to JC virus versus immunocompromise remained uncertain.

Documented time point: less than 7 months of natalizumab therapy. Every listed patient previously received interferon beta; all PML patients were women. T1 and T2 blood were collected at 6 and 12 months of natalizumab. For this clone: Its cognate antigen is unknown.

Clones were read by immunoSEQ multiplex PCR, and TCRdb kept only the in-frame ones, dropping some. The profile shows some 30,000 clones, about 90% of them singletons. V was cut by 3 bases and J by 4 bases, with 4 bases left in between. The CDR3 is made up of 12 amino acids. The germline V gene encodes CDR1 SGHTA and CDR2 FQGNSA. Specimen: PBMCs, collected from a patient treated with natalizumab. The clonotype was recovered from a human donor with multiple sclerosis. The rearrangement joins TRBV7-2 to TRBJ1-3; no reliable D call. DNA for the CDR3: TGTGCCAGCAGCTTCCAAGGAAACACCATATATTTT. Its protein product is CASSFQGNTIYF. Full variable domain (outside the CDR3, taken from reference TRBV7-2 and TRBJ1-3): GAGVSQSPSNKVTEKGKDVELRCDPISGHTALYWYRQSLGQGLEFLIYFQGNSAPDKSGLPSDRFSAERTGGSVSTLTIQRTQQEDSAVYLCASSFQGNTIYFGEGSWLTVV.